This T cell receptor beta chain is from a study of shared clonotypes between healthy human individuals (dated by TCRdb to the early 2020s). A note on the overall study: Three men and two women, aged 18 to 49 years, made up the cohort. The study deeply sequenced blood TCR repertoires of 5 or 6 healthy adults to estimate repertoire size and the extent of clonotype sharing between individuals. To increase sequencing depth and limit assay-specific biases, TCR repertoire library preparation and sequencing were carried out by different laboratories using diverse techniques. Each donor's leukapheresis produced roughly between roughly 0.85 and 9.5 billion PBMCs. Points the paper makes about the study in general: Pairwise subsampling led to the expectation that sequencing depth would affect the degree of clonotype sharing among donors. Because the study included a small number of donors, the genetic and exposure-history diversity represented was limited. Sampling was restricted to blood, and TCR repertoires in tissue are likely to differ from TCR repertoires in blood.

Donors were healthy HIV-negative adults with no recently reported acute infections or vaccinations. Every donor was a Caucasian adult residing in Nashville, Tennessee, USA. For unsorted samples, 85 million to 100 million PBMCs were counted, and genomic DNA was extracted using the QIAamp DNA Blood Mini kit. After blood collection by leukapheresis, PBMCs were isolated using Ficoll-Histopaque density gradient centrifugation and then cryopreserved in the vapor phase of liquid nitrogen. In the case of this clone: Its recognized antigen is unknown. No quality values exist for individual bases; no much larger clone is one base distant.

Using the deep immunoSEQ assay, multiplex PCR amplified TCR CDR3 regions from genomic DNA. Genomic DNA extracted from each cell subset was distributed evenly over all wells of several immunoSEQ 96-well plates, and each plate served as one replicate. Each replicate PCR for unsorted PBMC received 300 to 350 ng genomic DNA, equal to about 30,000 T cell genomes. Genomic DNA from unsorted PBMC was sequenced over ten immunoSEQ deep assay plates. The purified libraries were quantified using a Qubit 3.0 fluorometer, sized with a Bioanalyzer 2100, and then quantified again using the KAPA Library Quantification kit. Each immunoSEQ 96-well plate was sequenced on its own single-read 150-cycle Illumina NextSeq 550 flow cell. On the authors' methods: Because the immunoSEQ output held only junctional sequences and lacked quality scores, the filtering could not match the filtering applied to full-length reads. Sequences were annotated with PyIR, a Python wrapper for IgBLAST v1.9, using IMGT germline references to assign V/J genes and CDR3. Reads were filtered out if the reads had weak V/J assignments (E-value above 1e-6), no CDR3, stop codons, out-of-frame junctions, or ambiguous translated residues. V3J clonotypes were defined as sequences sharing the same inferred V gene, J gene, and CDR3 amino acid sequence. The percentage overlap between two repertoires was calculated by dividing the number of shared unique clonotypes by the size of the smaller repertoire. Richness of each repertoire was evaluated using RTK rarefaction, the Chao1 estimator, and Recon v2.1 estimates of unobserved clonotypes. The table was pulled from immuneACCESS by TCRdb, which kept in-frame rearrangements only. Such tables lose some clones; where checked, under half of the loss comes from unresolved V genes, and the rest has no known cause. The D gene and trimming were derived from the DNA, and the V and J assignments and clone size from that table. This sample gives roughly 490,000 clones in total; 76% of them show up just once. The ten most abundant clones make up 10% to 15% of the sample.

Its CDR3 holds 14 amino acids, cysteine through phenylalanine. The sequence is cut down to CDR3 DNA, 42 bases in frame from base 1. Cut back by 2 bases and 7 bases, the V and J ends lie 11 bases apart. The germline V gene specifies MDHEN as CDR1 and SYDVKM as CDR2. What was sequenced was PBMCs. The chain uses TRBV28 and TRBJ1-4, with no confidently assigned D gene. The origin of this receptor is a woman aged 40-49 years in good health. Some clones in this sample may be carry-over from other donors' samples. The CDR3 corresponds to CASSLTRPAEKLFF. The nucleotide sequence is given as TGTGCCAGCAGTTTAACAAGGCCAGCTGAAAAACTGTTTTTT.